Detailed here is one TCR beta chain. This record comes from a study of CD8+CD57+ T cells in acquired aplastic anemia. Sequencing was done on patients that had shown CD8+CD57+ cell expansion by flow cytometry. The length of the CDR3 is 12 residues. Germline values: CDR1 KGHDR, CDR2 SFDVKD. Between the trimmed V and J ends, which lost 5 bases and 9 bases, there was a span of 10 bases. Genomic DNA provided the template from which TCR beta VDJ and CDR3 profiles were obtained. TCRdb independently ran MiXCR on the reads; one entry per CDR3 protein. Counted here are 150,000 to 200,000 distinct CDR3 sequences, roughly 50% occurring once; the ten biggest clones make up about 1.7%.

Sequenced: sorted CD4+, CD8+, or CD8+CD57+ T cells (not recorded which) from PBMCs. The receptor was derived from a human donor with aplastic anemia. The chain couples TRBV24-1 to TRBJ1-5; possibly TRBD1 for D (6 bases). CDR3 bases: TGTGCCACCAGTGTGGGGGCACTGCCCCAGCATTTT. It codes for CATSVGALPQHF.